This entry describes one T cell receptor (beta chain). The antigen is not known. Germline V lookup: CDR1 SGHDT, CDR2 YYEEEE. The CDR3 length is 14 residues. Template switching added UMIs carrying a 6-nucleotide sample barcode. Each CDR3 protein gets one entry in TCRdb, which reprocessed the 5' RACE reads and gives no DNA. Found here are fewer than 110,000 distinct CDR3 sequences; the top ten clones hold approximately 2%. This specimen belongs to a study of monozygotic twins with inflammatory bowel disease. General study results and limits: Results did not support any single strong IBD-associated signal or clonotype.

This TCR came from a human donor with ulcerative colitis or Crohn's disease, or a healthy co-twin of an affected twin (not recorded which). The V call is TRBV5-6, the J call TRBJ1-2; TCRdb proposes TRBD1, but this gene call is untestable without DNA. The specimen sequenced was blood. CDR3 protein: CASRPTGQGVGYTF.